Presented here are 32 T cell receptor beta chains from one specimen sequenced in a study of response to subunit inactivated influenza vaccine. TCRdb redid the calling of the RT-PCR reads with MiXCR, one entry per CDR3 protein. This table holds about 780,000 distinct CDR3 sequences, 15% to 20% found once. Sequencing used PBMCs from blood, obtained around 5 days after vaccination. The receptor source for this set is a man aged 45-60 years who received an inactivated influenza vaccine.

Many counts were recorded for this clonotype. The chain is built from TRBV20-1 and TRBJ2-1; 8 bases fit TRBD2. Per germline, CDR1 DFQATT and CDR2 SNEGSKA (reference sequence). The CDR3 is 15 amino acids. The junction had 7 bases not matched to a gene; V was cut back by 3 bases and J by 3 bases. The CDR3 spells CSASQAGALYNEQFF. CDR3 sequence (DNA): TGCAGTGCTAGTCAAGCGGGGGCCCTCTACAATGAGCAGTTCTTC.

This rearrangement joins TRBV15 to TRBJ2-3; 7 positions match TRBD1. In germline, CDR1 is LNHNV, CDR2 YYDKDF (reference sequence). This CDR3 comprises 17 residues. V lost 0 bases and J lost 2; bases outside the gene matches: 8. For the CDR3, the DNA is TGTGCCACCAGCAGAGATAAACAGGGGAGTCCCACAGATACGCAGTATTTT. It yields the protein CATSRDKQGSPTDTQYF.

The gene calls are TRBV4-3 and TRBJ2-3; TRBD1 is a possible D gene (7 bases). Germline assignment: CDR1 LGHNA and CDR2 YSLEER. The V gene lost 4 bases and the J gene lost 3 bases, with 14 bases spanning the gap. The CDR3 spans 15 residues. CDR3 in DNA: TGCGCCAGCAGCCCAGGGGGGTGGGGTACAGATACGCAGTATTTT. It encodes CASSPGGWGTDTQYF.

This clonotype was picked up a small number of times. This chain uses TRBV29-1 with TRBJ2-3; no reliable D call. Germline V gene sequence: CDR1 SQVTM, CDR2 ANQGSEA. The CDR3 is 11 residues long. V lost 4 bases, J lost 8 bases, and 10 bases lay in between. CDR3 amino acids: CSVGVRGTQYF. The CDR3 region has the DNA TGCAGCGTTGGTGTACGAGGTACGCAGTATTTT.

This sequence joins TRBV19 and TRBJ2-1, with TRBD1 as a possible D gene (8 bases). The V end was cut by 4 bases, the J end by 9 bases, with 16 bases between. The CDR3 length is 14 residues. From germline, CDR1 is LNHDA and CDR2 SQIVND (reference sequence). CDR3 nucleotide sequence: TGTGCCAGTAGTAATAACAGGGGGGGAGGTGAGCAGTTCTTC. Protein: CASSNNRGGGEQFF.

This clonotype was counted many times. The J gene is TRBJ1-1, the V gene TRBV27; tentatively, D is TRBD1 (5 bases). V was trimmed by 0 bases and J by 4 bases, leaving 9 bases between them. In germline, CDR1 is MNHEY, CDR2 SMNVEV (reference sequence). The CDR3 length is 14 residues. CDR3 in DNA: TGTGCCAGCAGTTTATCCGCGGGGGGCACTGAAGCTTTCTTT. It yields the protein CASSLSAGGTEAFF.

This clonotype was seen a few times. The V call is TRBV5-5, the J call TRBJ2-7; 7 bases map to TRBD2. Trimming removed 1 base from V and 5 bases from J; junction bases left unmatched: 15. Germline CDR1 is SGHKS and CDR2 is YYEKEE (reference sequence). The length of the CDR3 is 17 residues. For the CDR3, the DNA is TGTGCCAGCAGCTTGTCTTTGACAAAACTAGCGTGGGACGAGCAGTACTTC. Encoded protein: CASSLSLTKLAWDEQYF. The variable domain in full, completed from reference TRBV5-5 and TRBJ2-7, reads DAGVTQSPTHLIKTRGQQVTLRCSPISGHKSVSWYQQVLGQGPQFIFQYYEKEERGRGNFPDRFSARQFPNYSSELNVNALLLGDSALYLCASSLSLTKLAWDEQYFGPGTRLTVT.

The chain couples TRBV20-1 to TRBJ2-7; the match to TRBD1 covers 7 bases. In germline, CDR1 is DFQATT, CDR2 SNEGSKA (reference sequence). Trimming took 6 bases from V and 2 from J; bases not matched to a gene: 10. The CDR3 has 14 residues. CDR3 DNA: TGCAGTGCACGGCTCCAGGGGGACGCCTACGAGCAGTACTTC. Translating gives CSARLQGDAYEQYF.

This clonotype has only a few counts. The V and J genes are TRBV7-2 and TRBJ2-1; 8 nucleotides match TRBD1. Germline CDR1 is SGHTA and CDR2 is FQGNSA. Losses at the gene ends were 5 bases for V and 9 bases for J; bases not matched to a gene: 15. The CDR3 is made up of 16 amino acids. Here the CDR3 DNA reads TGTGCCAGCAGCCCTAGACAGGGGTTGTTGTCTTTTGAGCAGTTCTTC. It encodes CASSPRQGLLSFEQFF.

In its sample, this clonotype was seen a few times. The gene calls are TRBV6-5 and TRBJ2-5; D perhaps matches TRBD2 (7 bases). The germline V and J ends were trimmed by 2 bases and 4 bases, with 14 bases remaining between them. Germline assignment: CDR1 MNHEY and CDR2 SVGAGI. The CDR3 totals 15 residues. The CDR3 is CASSYTGWGGETQYF. As DNA, the CDR3 is TGTGCCAGCAGTTACACAGGGTGGGGGGGAGAGACCCAGTACTTC.

The chain is built from TRBV6-2 or TRBV6-3 and TRBJ2-6, with a weak D call TRBD1 (6 bases). The CDR3 runs to 18 residues. Per the germline V gene, CDR1 is MNHEY and CDR2 is SVGEGT. Trimming left V 4 bases short and J 4 bases short, with 20 bases between. In nucleotides, the CDR3 is TGTGCCAGCAGTTTCGGACAGCCCCGTGTGATGGGGGCCAACGTCCTGACTTTC. This sequence encodes CASSFGQPRVMGANVLTF.

V and J are TRBV6-1 and TRBJ1-5; D is possibly TRBD1 (5 bases). Trimming removed 4 bases at V and 2 bases at J, with 15 bases between. This CDR3 spans 16 amino acids. Germline V gene data show CDR1 as MNHNS and CDR2 as SASEGT. CDR3 DNA: TGTGCCAGCAGTGCCCGTATGGGGGTCGGCAATCAGCCCCAGCATTTT. This encodes CASSARMGVGNQPQHF.

This clonotype was observed a few times. The J gene is TRBJ2-2, the V gene TRBV10-3, with D perhaps given as TRBD1 or TRBD2 (6 bases each). Per the germline V gene, CDR1 is ENHRY and CDR2 is SYGVKD. V was shortened by 8 bases and J by 0 bases, with 13 bases between the two germline ends. CDR3 length: 15 amino acids. The CDR3 spells CAIGGLASNTGELFF. The CDR3 coding sequence is TGTGCCATCGGGGGGCTAGCGTCGAACACCGGGGAGCTGTTTTTT.

This clonotype was found a few times. The chain joins TRBV18 to TRBJ1-5, with 7 bases identical to TRBD1. CDR1 KGHSH and CDR2 LQKENI come from the germline V gene. This CDR3 has 14 amino acids. The ends lost 6 bases at V and 5 bases at J; junction bases unmatched: 7. The CDR3 coding sequence is TGTGCCAGCTCCCCGGACAGGATGTATCAGCCCCAGCATTTT. As protein: CASSPDRMYQPQHF.

V gene TRBV20-1 combines with J gene TRBJ1-2, with D possibly matching TRBD1 (5 bases). Germline CDR1 and CDR2: DFQATT and SNEGSKA (reference sequence). Trimming took 5 bases from V and 4 from J, leaving 14 bases between them. The CDR3 consists of 13 residues. The CDR3 DNA follows: TGCAGTGCTGACACAGGCCTGGTCTATGGCTACACCTTC. Amino acid sequence: CSADTGLVYGYTF.

This chain uses TRBV10-2 with TRBJ1-6, with unresolved D. Germline CDR1 is WSHSY and CDR2 is SAAADI. V lost 3 bases to trimming and J lost 9 bases, with 12 bases between them. This CDR3 has 14 residues. The CDR3 nucleotides are TGCGCCAGCAGTGACTGGGTATTAGGTTCACCCCTCCACTTT. Translation: CASSDWVLGSPLHF.

This clonotype was seen a few times. J is TRBJ2-1 and V is TRBV20-1; D may be TRBD2 (6 bases). The V gene's germline CDR1 is DFQATT and CDR2 SNEGSKA (reference sequence). The ends were cut back, 1 base at V and 5 bases at J, with 12 bases in the middle. The CDR3 is made up of 14 amino acids. For the CDR3, the DNA is TGCAGTGCTAGAGTGGGGGGTCTGAACAATGAGCAGTTCTTC. Translation gives CSARVGGLNNEQFF.

The CDR3 region is CASSRRTSGIYNEQFF. As DNA, the CDR3 is TGTGCCAGTAGTAGACGGACTAGCGGGATCTACAATGAGCAGTTCTTC. J is TRBJ2-1 and V is TRBV19; the match to TRBD2 covers 12 bases. The CDR3 covers 16 residues. V lost 4 bases, J lost 3 bases, and 4 bases stayed unmatched. The V gene's germline CDR1 is LNHDA and CDR2 SQIVND (reference sequence). Using reference TRBV19 and TRBJ2-1 for the parts outside the CDR3, the full variable domain is DGGITQSPKYLFRKEGQNVTLSCEQNLNHDAMYWYRQDPGQGLRLIYYSQIVNDFQKGDIAEGYSVSREKKESFPLTVTSAQKNPTAFYLCASSRRTSGIYNEQFFGPGTRLTVL.

This chain uses TRBV30 with TRBJ2-5, with unresolved D. This CDR3 contains 13 residues. Germline V gene data show CDR1 as GTSNPN and CDR2 as SVGIG (reference sequence). Trimming took off 0 bases at V and 3 bases at J, with 8 bases between the two ends. CDR3 nucleotides: TGTGCCTGGAGTGTATACTTAAAAGAGACCCAGTACTTC. Protein product: CAWSVYLKETQYF. The full variable domain, rest sourced from reference TRBV30 and TRBJ2-5, is SQTIHQWPATLVQPVGSPLSLECTVEGTSNPNLYWYRQAAGRGLQLLFYSVGIGQISSEVPQNLSASRPQDRQFILSSKKLLLSDSGFYLCAWSVYLKETQYFGPGTRLLVL.

The genes are TRBV30 and TRBJ1-6; 9 nucleotides line up with TRBD1. CDR3 size: 15 residues. Trimming cost V 0 bases and J 7 bases; bases outside gene matches: 4. Germline V gene data show CDR1 as GTSNPN and CDR2 as SVGIG (reference sequence). In DNA, the CDR3 is TGTGCCTGGAGTGTGCCCGGGACAGGGAATTCACCCCTCCACTTT. Translation: CAWSVPGTGNSPLHF.

This chain uses TRBV20-1 with TRBJ2-1; D is ambiguous. Germline loops: CDR1 DFQATT, CDR2 SNEGSKA (reference sequence). CDR3 length equals 12 residues. V gave up 3 bases and J gave up 6 bases, with 9 bases separating them. The CDR3 is CSARGPINEQFF. In DNA form, the CDR3 reads TGCAGTGCTAGGGGCCCGATCAATGAGCAGTTCTTC.

There are a few counts of this clonotype. This chain links TRBV20-1 with TRBJ1-1; D unclear. The CDR3 is 13 residues long. CDR1 and CDR2 from the germline V gene are DFQATT and SNEGSKA (reference sequence). The V and J ends lost 0 bases and 3 bases respectively, with 8 bases between them. The CDR3 spells CSARDGADTEAFF. The CDR3 nucleotides read TGCAGTGCTAGAGATGGAGCGGACACTGAAGCTTTCTTT.

The CDR3 sequence: CASRLAGVNTDTQYF. Written as DNA, the CDR3 is TGTGCCAGTAGACTAGCGGGAGTTAACACAGATACGCAGTATTTT. V gene TRBV19 combines with J gene TRBJ2-3; 11 bases are a match to TRBD2. The CDR3 spans 15 residues. CDR1 is LNHDA and CDR2 is SQIVND in the germline V gene (reference sequence). With V trimmed by 6 bases and J by 2 bases, 4 bases remained unmatched.

The chain employs TRBV20-1 and TRBJ2-3; 10 bases line up with TRBD2. Germline trimming cut 3 bases from V and 2 bases from J; bases unmatched to any gene: 2. Per the germline V gene, CDR1 is DFQATT and CDR2 is SNEGSKA (reference sequence). The CDR3 sequence is 14 residues long. The DNA for the CDR3 is TGCAGTGCTAGTAGCGGGGGGAACACAGATACGCAGTATTTT. Protein: CSASSGGNTDTQYF.

This clonotype was recorded a few times. The chain has TRBV6-1 and TRBJ2-1, with 10 nucleotides matching TRBD2. Germline CDR1 reads MNHNS; CDR2 reads SASEGT. Trimming took 9 bases from V and 5 from J; bases not matched to a gene: 10. The CDR3 is 15 residues long. The CDR3 DNA follows: TGTGCCAGTCGGTCCTCGGGACTAGCGCACAATGAGCAGTTCTTC. It encodes CASRSSGLAHNEQFF.

As concerns this clonotype: One junction end does not reproduce the germline sequence, and a read error may be involved. The CDR3 is CSTSGTSGITDTQYF. The CDR3 DNA sequence: TGCAGTACTAGCGGGACTAGCGGGATCACAGATACGCAGTATTTT. The chain carries TRBV20-1 and TRBJ2-3; 13 nucleotides agree with TRBD2. The germline CDR1 and CDR2 sequences are DFQATT and SNEGSKA (reference sequence). The CDR3 runs to 15 residues.

V and J are TRBV14 and TRBJ2-3, with 12 bases matching TRBD2. CDR1 and CDR2 (germline): SGHDN, FVKESK. The J segment lost 2 bases and the V segment lost 3 bases, leaving 3 bases of the junction unmatched. The CDR3 is 16 amino acids. Here the CDR3 DNA reads TGTGCCAGCAGCCACCGGACTAGCGGGAACACAGATACGCAGTATTTT. Translating it yields CASSHRTSGNTDTQYF.

The gene calls are TRBV12-3 or TRBV12-4 and TRBJ2-5; D is perhaps TRBD1 (6 bases). This CDR3 region has 14 residues. Trimming pared 5 bases from V and 1 base from J, leaving 11 bases between. The CDR3 sequence is CASSAQGLQETQYF. The CDR3 DNA is TGTGCCAGCAGTGCACAGGGCCTCCAAGAGACCCAGTACTTC.

A few counts support this clonotype. This chain connects TRBV9 to TRBJ2-1, with TRBD2 matching over 7 bases. Germline CDR1 is SGDLS and CDR2 is YYNGEE. Losses at the gene ends were 3 bases for V and 0 bases for J; bases not matched to a gene: 6. The CDR3 consists of 16 residues. The CDR3 nucleotides are TGTGCCAGCAGCGCTAAACTAGCGAGCTCCTACAATGAGCAGTTCTTC. Its protein product is CASSAKLASSYNEQFF.

The V and J genes are TRBV20-1 and TRBJ1-2, with D maybe TRBD1 (6 bases). Trimming left V 0 bases short and J 0 bases short, with 11 bases between. Looked up from germline, CDR1 is DFQATT and CDR2 is SNEGSKA (reference sequence). The CDR3 extends over 15 amino acids. CDR3 protein: CSAREPGAPNYGYTF. The CDR3 nucleotides are TGCAGTGCTAGAGAGCCAGGGGCGCCTAACTATGGCTACACCTTC.

The J gene is TRBJ1-2, the V gene TRBV4-1; 8 bases match TRBD1. V lost 0 bases to trimming and J lost 4 bases; unmatched junction nucleotides: 7. CDR1 is MGHRA, CDR2 YSYEKL, per germline. This CDR3 has 16 residues. CDR3: CASSQDAGGLGYGYTF. Written as DNA, the CDR3 is TGCGCCAGCAGCCAAGATGCAGGGGGCTTGGGCTATGGCTACACCTTC.

This sequence joins TRBV29-1 and TRBJ1-4; 7 bases are shared with TRBD1. The CDR3 contains 13 residues. The germline CDR1 and CDR2 sequences are SQVTM and ANQGSEA. V gave up 4 bases and J gave up 4 bases; unmatched junction bases: 3. The CDR3 loop reads CSVGTGLNEKLFF. CDR3 nucleotide sequence: TGCAGCGTTGGGACAGGCCTTAATGAAAAACTGTTTTTT.